This TCR beta chain was captured by sequencing in a study of CD4+ T cells in melanoma. General observations from the study: CD8+ T cell, macrophage and B cell function reportedly correlated with neoantigen-specific CD4+ T cells. Neoantigen-specific CD4+ T cells in melanoma reportedly had diverse differentiation states.

Libraries were prepared by immunoSEQ multiplex PCR; TCRdb keeps only in-frame clonotypes and omits some of them. The sample has about 140,000 clones, around nine tenths seen once; the top ten hold 1.5% to 1.7%. As for this clone: The antigen remains undetermined.

The origin of this receptor is a human donor with melanoma.

The CDR3 loop is CASSEALRGEYNEQFF. CDR3 DNA sequence: TGTGCCAGCAGTGAAGCGCTACGGGGGGAATACAATGAGCAGTTCTTC. The chain joins TRBV6-1 to TRBJ2-1, with 7 bases lining up with TRBD2. Germline V lookup: CDR1 MNHNS, CDR2 SASEGT. This CDR3 is 16 amino acids long. V trimming: 0 bases; J trimming: 4 bases; junction bases outside the gene matches: 6.